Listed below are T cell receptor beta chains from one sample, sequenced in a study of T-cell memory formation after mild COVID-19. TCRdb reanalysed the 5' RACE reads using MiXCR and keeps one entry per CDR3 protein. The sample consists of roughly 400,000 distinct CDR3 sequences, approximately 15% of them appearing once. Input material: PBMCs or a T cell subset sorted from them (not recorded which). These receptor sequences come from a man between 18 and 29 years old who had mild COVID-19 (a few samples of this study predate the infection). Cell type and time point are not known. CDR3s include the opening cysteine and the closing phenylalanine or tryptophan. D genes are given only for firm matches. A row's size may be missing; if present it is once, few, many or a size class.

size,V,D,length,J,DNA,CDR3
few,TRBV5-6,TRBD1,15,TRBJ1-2,TGTGCCAGCAGCACACCGGGACAGGGTGGCTATGGCTACACCTTC,CASSTPGQGGYGYTF
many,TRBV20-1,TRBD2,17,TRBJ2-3,TGCAGTGCTAGCCGTCTCAGTAGCGGGGGTGTCACAGATACGCAGTATTTT,CSASRLSSGGVTDTQYF
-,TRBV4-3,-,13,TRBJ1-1,TGCGCCAGCAGCCAAGTCCGGGACACTGAAGCTTTCTTT,CASSQVRDTEAFF
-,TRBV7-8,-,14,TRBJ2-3,TGTGCCAGCAGCTTAGAACTTTCGGTGGATACGCAGTATTTT,CASSLELSVDTQYF
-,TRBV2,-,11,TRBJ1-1,TGTGCCAGCAGTGAGAGGGTGGAAGCTTTCTTT,CASSERVEAFF
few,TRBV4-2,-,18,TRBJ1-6,TGTGCCAGCAGCCACCGGGACATCGGGAGCTCCTATAATTCACCCCTCCACTTT,CASSHRDIGSSYNSPLHF
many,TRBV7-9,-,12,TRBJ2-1,TGTGCCAGCAGCGCCCCTTTGCATGAGCAGTTCTTC,CASSAPLHEQFF
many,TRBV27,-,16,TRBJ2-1,TGTGCCAGCAGTGGGGCCCGGCGGGGCTCCTACAATGAGCAGTTCTTC,CASSGARRGSYNEQFF
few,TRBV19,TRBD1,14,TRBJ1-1,TGTGCCAGTAGTGCCCCGGACAGGGCGAGTGAAGCTTTCTTT,CASSAPDRASEAFF
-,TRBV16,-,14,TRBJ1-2,TGTGCCAGCAGCCATCAGCGGACTATTTATGGCTACACCTTC,CASSHQRTIYGYTF
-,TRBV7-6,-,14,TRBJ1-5,TGTGCCAGCAGCTTAGCGAGGGGGGATCAGCCCCAGCATTTT,CASSLARGDQPQHF
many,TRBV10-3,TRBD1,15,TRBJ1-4,TGTGCCATCAGTCCACAGGGGACCTCTAATGAAAAACTGTTTTTT,CAISPQGTSNEKLFF
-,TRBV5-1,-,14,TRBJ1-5,TGCGCCAGCAGCTTGGCTGGGGACAATCAGCCCCAGCATTTT,CASSLAGDNQPQHF
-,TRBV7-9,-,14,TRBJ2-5,TGTGCCAGCAGCTTAGTCAGGGAACTGGAGACCCAGTACTTC,CASSLVRELETQYF
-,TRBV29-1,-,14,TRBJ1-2,TGCAGCGTAGCTGATCGGGCCACGAACTATGGCTACACCTTC,CSVADRATNYGYTF
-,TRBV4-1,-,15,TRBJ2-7,TGCGCCAGCAGCGAAAAACGCCTGGGGTCCTACGAGCAGTACTTC,CASSEKRLGSYEQYF
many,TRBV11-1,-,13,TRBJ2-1,TGTGCCAGCAGCTTAGTCCCGGGGGATGAGCAGTTCTTC,CASSLVPGDEQFF
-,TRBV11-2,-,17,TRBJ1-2,TGTGCCAGCAGTCGAGCGGGTAGGGGGGTTGCTAACTATGGCTACACCTTC,CASSRAGRGVANYGYTF
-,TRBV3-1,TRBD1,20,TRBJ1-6,TGTGCCAGCAGCCAAGAATTAATATTCGGGGACAGCATTTTCAATTCACCCCTCCACTTT,CASSQELIFGDSIFNSPLHF
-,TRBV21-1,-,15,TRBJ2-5,TGTGCCAGCAGCAAAGTTGAGGGGAGCGGTGAGACCCAGTACTTC,CASSKVEGSGETQYF
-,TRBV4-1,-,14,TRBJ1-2,TGCGCCAGCAGCCCAGCATCGGAGCGTCGTGGCTACACCTTC,CASSPASERRGYTF